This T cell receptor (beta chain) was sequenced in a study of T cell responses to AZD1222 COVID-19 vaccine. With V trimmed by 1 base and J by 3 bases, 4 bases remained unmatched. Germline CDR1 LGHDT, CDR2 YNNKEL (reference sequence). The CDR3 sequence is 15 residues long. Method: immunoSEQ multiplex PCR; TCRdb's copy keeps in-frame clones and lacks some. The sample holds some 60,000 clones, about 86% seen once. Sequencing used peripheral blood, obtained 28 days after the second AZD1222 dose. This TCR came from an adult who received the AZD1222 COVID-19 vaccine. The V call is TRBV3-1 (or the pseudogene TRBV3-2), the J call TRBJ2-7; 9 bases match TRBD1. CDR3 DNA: TGTGCCAGCAGCCAAGTCGGACAGGGGATCTACGAGCAGTACTTC. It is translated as CASSQVGQGIYEQYF.